This is a list of T cell receptor beta chains from one sample in a study of T-cell memory formation after mild COVID-19. One entry per CDR3 protein, called by TCRdb with MiXCR from the 5' RACE reads. Of approximately 490,000 distinct CDR3 sequences listed, roughly 21% were seen once; the top ten hold around 12%. Specimen: PBMCs or a T cell subset sorted from them (not recorded which). These TCRs come from an adult woman who had mild COVID-19 (a few samples of this study predate the infection). Cell type and time point are not known. The CDR3 runs from the conserved cysteine through the conserved F or W. The D gene is left open where the match is weak. Clone size appears in some rows only: once, few, many, or a class for an expanded clone.

j_call d_call v_call clone_size cdr3_aa cdr3_nt
TRBJ1-1 . TRBV19 . CASSASEAFF TGTGCCAGTAGTGCATCTGAAGCTTTCTTT
TRBJ2-1 TRBD2 TRBV29-1 . CSVDRAGGTYNEQFF TGCAGCGTTGACCGAGCGGGAGGGACTTACAATGAGCAGTTCTTC
TRBJ2-7 . TRBV6-5 many CASSLVGGGYEQYF TGTGCCAGCAGTTTGGTCGGGGGTGGATACGAGCAGTACTTC
TRBJ1-5 TRBD1 TRBV19 . CASSIENGQGRHF TGTGCCAGTAGTATAGAAAATGGACAGGGGAGGCATTTT
TRBJ2-2 TRBD1 TRBV29-1 . CSVHETGGLVTGELFF TGCAGCGTACACGAGACAGGGGGCTTAGTCACCGGGGAGCTGTTTTTT
TRBJ2-3 . TRBV7-9 many CASIEHTSRDTQYF TGTGCCAGCATCGAACATACTAGTCGCGATACGCAGTATTTT
TRBJ2-7 TRBD1 TRBV2 . CASRMTGSSYEQYF TGTGCCAGCAGAATGACAGGGAGCTCCTACGAGCAGTACTTC
TRBJ2-2 TRBD1 TRBV25-1 few CASSVTGVRRTGELFF TGTGCCAGCAGTGTAACAGGGGTTAGACGGACCGGGGAGCTGTTTTTT
TRBJ1-1 . TRBV7-2 once CASRFSGSPEAFF TGTGCCAGCAGGTTTAGTGGTAGCCCTGAAGCTTTCTTT
TRBJ2-7 . TRBV2 few CASSAGAPYEQYF TGTGCCAGCAGTGCAGGGGCCCCTTACGAGCAGTACTTC
TRBJ2-3 . TRBV7-9 few CASLPPRWPDTQYF TGTGCCAGTCTCCCCCCCAGGTGGCCAGATACGCAGTATTTT
TRBJ1-1 . TRBV12-3/TRBV12-4 . CASTPERGRTEAFF TGTGCCAGCACCCCTGAGAGGGGCCGCACTGAAGCTTTCTTT
TRBJ2-7 . TRBV27 few CASSLTGEGDEQYF TGTGCCAGCAGCCTTACAGGGGAGGGCGACGAGCAGTACTTC
TRBJ2-7 . TRBV7-6 . CASSLGFRGDEQYF TGTGCCAGCAGCTTAGGGTTCAGGGGTGACGAGCAGTACTTC
TRBJ2-1 . TRBV15 . CATSEYRELNEQFF TGTGCCACCAGCGAGTATAGGGAGCTAAATGAGCAGTTCTTC
TRBJ1-5 . TRBV7-8 . CASSLASTYHQPQHF TGTGCCAGCAGCTTAGCGTCGACCTACCATCAGCCCCAGCATTTT
TRBJ2-5 TRBD2 TRBV10-3 few CAISERSTSGQETQYF TGTGCCATCAGTGAGAGGTCAACTAGCGGACAAGAGACCCAGTACTTC
TRBJ2-3 . TRBV24-1 many CATSETGSTDTQYF TGTGCCACCAGTGAAACAGGGTCAACAGATACGCAGTATTTT
TRBJ2-1 . TRBV6-2/TRBV6-3 few CASSPTHGVRGEQFF TGTGCCAGCAGCCCTACGCACGGAGTCAGGGGTGAGCAGTTCTTC
TRBJ2-5 . TRBV5-4 many CASSLEGKGETQYF TGTGCCAGCAGCTTGGAAGGAAAGGGAGAGACCCAGTACTTC
TRBJ1-2 TRBD1 TRBV4-2 once CASSPTERTGGYGYTF TGTGCCAGCAGCCCCACTGAGCGGACAGGGGGCTATGGCTACACCTTC
TRBJ2-3 . TRBV2 . CASSEWRF TGTGCCAGCAGTGAATGGCGTTTT
TRBJ2-3 . TRBV4-1 few CASSHSGHPTDTQYF TGCGCCAGCAGCCATTCGGGGCACCCGACAGATACGCAGTATTTT
TRBJ1-6 TRBD1 TRBV4-1 . CASSHPGQGQALHF TGCGCCAGCAGCCACCCGGGACAGGGCCAGGCCCTCCACTTT
TRBJ2-5 . TRBV15 few CATSRDLSQGGWETQYF TGTGCCACCAGCAGAGATCTAAGTCAGGGGGGTTGGGAGACCCAGTACTTC
TRBJ2-7 TRBD1 TRBV7-9 . CASSLEGQYEQYF TGTGCCAGCAGCTTAGAGGGACAGTACGAGCAGTACTTC
TRBJ2-7 TRBD1 TRBV29-1 . CSVEGPGQGTSYEQYF TGCAGCGTTGAAGGGCCTGGACAGGGGACATCCTACGAGCAGTACTTC
TRBJ1-4 . TRBV9 . CASSVGLTGTVFEKLFF TGTGCCAGCAGCGTCGGCCTAACCGGGACGGTATTTGAAAAACTGTTTTTT
TRBJ2-2 TRBD2 TRBV25-1 few CASSRAGENTGELFF TGTGCCAGCAGTCGGGCGGGGGAGAACACCGGGGAGCTGTTTTTT
TRBJ2-7 TRBD2 TRBV5-5 few CASSAAGTKGYEQYF TGTGCCAGCAGCGCGGCCGGGACTAAAGGATACGAGCAGTACTTC
TRBJ2-7 TRBD1 TRBV5-4 few CASSSGQGATYEQYF TGTGCCAGCAGCAGCGGACAGGGGGCAACGTACGAGCAGTACTTC
TRBJ1-4 . TRBV5-5 few CASSFQDSPNEKLFF TGTGCCAGCAGCTTCCAGGACAGCCCAAATGAAAAACTGTTTTTT
TRBJ2-2 TRBD1 TRBV29-1 few CSVARTGSTGELFF TGCAGCGTTGCAAGGACAGGGTCCACCGGGGAGCTGTTTTTT
TRBJ2-7 TRBD2 TRBV24-1 once CATSDPSGRRHYEQYF TGTGCCACCAGTGACCCTAGCGGGAGGAGGCACTACGAGCAGTACTTC
TRBJ1-5 TRBD1 TRBV12-3/TRBV12-4 . CASTGTGGNQPQHF TGTGCCAGCACTGGGACAGGGGGAAATCAGCCCCAGCATTTT
TRBJ1-1 . TRBV7-3 . CASSSDSFTEAFF TGTGCCAGCAGCTCCGACAGCTTCACTGAAGCTTTCTTT
TRBJ2-3 . TRBV5-4 many CASSFPGGGTDTQYF TGTGCCAGCAGCTTTCCCGGCGGGGGCACAGATACGCAGTATTTT
TRBJ2-1 . TRBV5-1 . CASIGGGAYNEQFF TGCGCCAGCATCGGAGGCGGGGCCTACAATGAGCAGTTCTTC
TRBJ2-6 . TRBV11-3 . CASSWPGANVLTF TGTGCCAGCAGCTGGCCAGGGGCCAACGTCCTGACTTTC
TRBJ2-7 . TRBV7-8 few CASSFYRGGDEQYF TGTGCCAGCAGCTTCTACCGTGGGGGAGACGAGCAGTACTTC
TRBJ2-3 . TRBV20-1 . CSARDSQVVTDTQYF TGCAGTGCTAGAGATTCCCAGGTAGTCACAGATACGCAGTATTTT
TRBJ1-4 TRBD1 TRBV19 . CASSIYGQGSEKLFF TGTGCCAGTAGTATATATGGACAGGGGTCTGAAAAACTGTTTTTT
TRBJ2-5 . TRBV6-2/TRBV6-3 few CASSYSPRTETQYF TGTGCCAGCAGTTACTCCCCCCGGACGGAGACCCAGTACTTC
TRBJ1-2 . TRBV4-1 . CASSQEGAGDYYGYTF TGCGCCAGCAGCCAAGAAGGTGCAGGGGATTACTATGGCTACACCTTC
TRBJ2-3 . TRBV7-6 . CASSDLSSTDTQYF TGTGCCAGCAGCGACCTTTCTAGCACAGATACGCAGTATTTT
TRBJ1-1 . TRBV15 few CATSRKQGTEAFF TGTGCCACCAGCAGAAAACAGGGCACTGAAGCTTTCTTT
TRBJ1-1 TRBD1 TRBV19 few CASSGQGAGNTEAFF TGTGCCAGTAGTGGACAGGGGGCGGGGAACACTGAAGCTTTCTTT
TRBJ1-5 . TRBV18 . CASSRGTEHNQPQHF TGTGCCAGCTCACGCGGGACGGAGCACAATCAGCCCCAGCATTTT
TRBJ1-5 TRBD1 TRBV29-1 . CSGSGGSGQPQHF TGCAGCGGCTCAGGGGGCTCCGGCCAGCCCCAGCATTTT
TRBJ2-2 . TRBV3-1 many CASSLRVSAGELFF TGTGCCAGCAGCCTAAGGGTCAGTGCCGGGGAGCTGTTTTTT
TRBJ2-1 . TRBV15 . CATESGYNEQFF TGTGCCACCGAGAGCGGTTACAATGAGCAGTTCTTC
TRBJ2-7 . TRBV20-1 few CSAGHYEQYF TGCAGTGCCGGGCACTACGAGCAGTACTTC
TRBJ2-3 . TRBV20-1 . CSAIAVGSDTQYF TGCAGTGCCATAGCGGTGGGGTCAGATACGCAGTATTTT
TRBJ1-5 . TRBV18 . CASSPYGQPQHF TGTGCCAGCTCACCATACGGTCAGCCCCAGCATTTT
TRBJ1-1 . TRBV19 few CASSPAGPASEAFF TGTGCCAGTAGTCCCGCCGGGCCAGCCTCTGAAGCTTTCTTT
TRBJ1-5 TRBD1 TRBV12-3/TRBV12-4 few CASSLTGRQPQHF TGTGCCAGCAGTCTGACAGGGCGCCAGCCCCAGCATTTT
TRBJ2-7 . TRBV5-1 . CASSLAEGASYEQYF TGCGCCAGCAGCTTGGCGGAGGGGGCCTCCTACGAGCAGTACTTC
TRBJ2-7 TRBD2 TRBV5-4 . CASSLGTSVGGSYEQYF TGTGCCAGCAGCCTCGGGACTAGCGTCGGCGGCTCCTACGAGCAGTACTTC
TRBJ2-7 TRBD2 TRBV7-9 . CASSEERAGDPAYEQYF TGTGCCAGCAGCGAGGAGAGAGCGGGAGATCCCGCCTACGAGCAGTACTTC
TRBJ1-6 . TRBV27 few CASSPDSYYNSPLHF TGTGCCAGCAGTCCGGACAGCTACTATAATTCACCCCTCCACTTT